The 24 T cell receptor beta chains given below trace back to one sample, sequenced in a study of cytomegalovirus exposure and HLA in healthy donors. Profiled with immunoSEQ multiplex PCR; TCRdb holds only in-frame clones, not every one. The sample holds about 360,000 clones; roughly 85% are singletons and the top ten take over 0.75%. Specimen: PBMCs. Receptors originate from a woman younger than 35 in good health and CMV-seronegative.

The chain carries TRBV5-1 and TRBJ1-1; possible D gene TRBD1, 5 bases. V was shortened by 4 bases and J by 1 base, with 11 bases between the two germline ends. Germline CDR1 is SGHRS and CDR2 is YFSETQ. This CDR3 region has 14 residues. CDR3 amino acids: CASSAGPGNTEAFF. In DNA form, the CDR3 reads TGCGCCAGCAGCGCGGGACCGGGGAACACTGAAGCTTTCTTT.

The gene calls are TRBV7-9 and TRBJ1-1; D is unresolved. The CDR3 sequence is 13 residues long. Trimming shortened V by 3 bases and J by 1 base, and 6 bases separated the two germline ends. The germline CDR1 and CDR2 sequences are SEHNR and FQNEAQ (reference sequence). CDR3 sequence: CASSFTKNTEAFF. CDR3 DNA: TGTGCCAGCAGCTTTACAAAGAACACTGAAGCTTTCTTT.

V and J are TRBV15 and TRBJ1-1; unclear D gene. The germline V and J ends were trimmed by 5 bases and 0 bases, with 13 bases remaining between them. The CDR3 loop spans 15 amino acids. Looked up from germline, CDR1 is LNHNV and CDR2 is YYDKDF (reference sequence). CDR3 sequence: CATSGGKYMNTEAFF. CDR3 DNA sequence: TGTGCCACCAGCGGAGGAAAATACATGAACACTGAAGCTTTCTTT.

This chain links TRBV27 with TRBJ2-7; 9 bases map to TRBD1. The CDR3 runs 15 residues. CDR1 and CDR2 (germline): MNHEY, SMNVEV (reference sequence). Trimming at V came to 6 bases and at J to 5 bases, leaving 11 bases not matched to a gene. The CDR3 DNA is TGTGCCAGCAGCTCCCCCGGGACAGGGAGAAACGAGCAGTACTTC. Protein product: CASSSPGTGRNEQYF.

The chain couples TRBV4-2 to TRBJ2-1; 13 bases line up with TRBD2. This CDR3 is 16 amino acids long. With V trimmed by 3 bases and J by 4 bases, 3 bases remained unmatched. Germline assignment: CDR1 LGHNA and CDR2 YNFKEQ. CDR3 protein: CASSQEGLAGYNEQFF. In DNA, the CDR3 is TGTGCCAGCAGCCAGGAGGGACTAGCGGGGTACAATGAGCAGTTCTTC.

V and J are TRBV28 and TRBJ1-3; 8 nucleotides agree with TRBD1. The J segment lost 4 bases and the V segment lost 4 bases, leaving 9 bases of the junction unmatched. The CDR3 is made up of 16 amino acids. Per germline, CDR1 MDHEN and CDR2 SYDVKM. CDR3 residues: CASSSAQGALGNTIYF. Here the CDR3 DNA reads TGTGCCAGCAGTTCCGCCCAGGGGGCATTAGGAAACACCATATATTTT.

The chain recombines TRBV25-1 with TRBJ2-1; tentative D call: TRBD2 (5 bases). V was clipped by 8 bases and J by 9 bases, with 8 bases between them. Germline V gene data show CDR1 as MGHDK and CDR2 as SYGVNS. The CDR3 length is 10 residues. CDR3 loop: CASVSGEQFF. The CDR3 DNA reads as TGTGCCAGCGTCAGCGGTGAGCAGTTCTTC.

This rearrangement joins TRBV11-3 to TRBJ2-1, with 7 positions matching TRBD1. The CDR3 runs to 14 residues. Germline V gives CDR1 SGHNT, CDR2 YENEEA. The trim removed 5 bases at V and 5 bases at J, leaving 6 bases unmatched. DNA of the CDR3: TGTGCCAGCAGCCGGGACAGCTTAGACAATGAGCAGTTCTTC. Encoded protein: CASSRDSLDNEQFF.

This clone was recorded a few times. The chain uses TRBV13 and TRBJ2-7; 9 bases agree with TRBD1. CDR1 and CDR2 (germline): PRHDT, FYEKMQ (reference sequence). The CDR3 is 14 amino acids. J gave up 6 bases and V 5 bases, and 8 bases lay outside the gene matches. CDR3 sequence: CASSPRDREGEQYF. For the CDR3, the DNA is TGTGCCAGCAGCCCCCGGGACAGGGAGGGCGAGCAGTACTTC.

The chain is built from TRBV28 and TRBJ2-1; TRBD2 matches at 13 bases. Germline V CDR1 and CDR2: MDHEN, SYDVKM. The CDR3 spans 18 residues. J was trimmed by 4 bases and V by 5 bases; bases with no gene match: 11. The CDR3 nucleotides read TGTGCCAGCAGTCCCTTCACCCGGACTAGCGGGGGATACAATGAGCAGTTCTTC. Translating gives CASSPFTRTSGGYNEQFF.

V and J are TRBV19 and TRBJ2-3; TRBD2 matches 13 bases. Losses at the gene ends were 1 base for V and 8 bases for J; bases not matched to a gene: 3. Germline loops: CDR1 LNHDA, CDR2 SQIVND (reference sequence). The CDR3 has 15 amino acids. Here the CDR3 DNA reads TGTGCCAGTAGTATAGCTCGACTAGCGGGAGGTACGCAGTATTTT. It is translated as CASSIARLAGGTQYF.

The genes are TRBV10-2 and TRBJ2-3; the match to TRBD1 covers 10 bases. Trimming at V came to 7 bases and at J to 4 bases, leaving 8 bases not matched to a gene. CDR1 WSHSY and CDR2 SAAADI come from the germline V gene. The length of the CDR3 is 15 residues. The CDR3 region is CASNPDRGGADTQYF. The CDR3 DNA reads TGCGCCAGCAACCCGGACAGGGGGGGCGCAGATACGCAGTATTTT.

The gene calls are TRBV7-9 and TRBJ1-1; tentatively, D is TRBD1 (6 bases). Trimming took off 1 base at V and 1 base at J, with 10 bases between the two ends. Germline V CDR1 and CDR2: SEHNR, FQNEAQ (reference sequence). The CDR3 runs to 15 residues. The CDR3 protein is CASSLDPGQNTEAFF. Here the CDR3 DNA reads TGTGCCAGCAGCTTAGACCCGGGACAGAACACTGAAGCTTTCTTT.

On this clone itself: Other DNA variants within this sample encode the same CDR3. This sequence joins TRBV4-1 and TRBJ2-7; weak D call: TRBD2 (5 bases). Trimming cost V 1 base and J 1 base, with 8 bases left between them. Germline values: CDR1 MGHRA, CDR2 YSYEKL. The CDR3 sequence is 14 residues long. The CDR3 nucleotides are TGCGCCAGCAGCCAAGCGCCGGGATCCTACGAGCAGTACTTC. It codes for CASSQAPGSYEQYF.

The rearrangement links TRBV27 to TRBJ2-1; D unresolved. The V end was cut by 3 bases, the J end by 0 bases, with 6 bases between. The CDR3 contains 14 residues. Germline CDR1 and CDR2: MNHEY and SMNVEV (reference sequence). Here the CDR3 DNA reads TGTGCCAGCAGTTTCCTGAGCTCCTACAATGAGCAGTTCTTC. As protein: CASSFLSSYNEQFF.

The V and J genes are TRBV27 and TRBJ1-2; the match to TRBD1 covers 7 bases. After removal of 3 bases from V and 8 bases from J, the junction contained 6 bases not matched to a gene. CDR1 is MNHEY and CDR2 is SMNVEV in the germline V gene (reference sequence). The CDR3 sequence is 13 residues long. The CDR3 sequence: CASSLDRLSGYTF. CDR3 coding DNA: TGTGCCAGCAGTTTGGACAGGCTTAGCGGCTACACCTTC.

This chain connects TRBV27 to TRBJ2-6, with 7 bases fitting TRBD1. CDR1 is MNHEY and CDR2 is SMNVEV in the germline V gene (reference sequence). There are 18 residues in the CDR3. With 5 bases clipped from V and 0 bases from J, the junction kept 10 bases outside the gene matches. The CDR3 here is CASSPHKGGVSGANVLTF. CDR3 coding DNA: TGTGCCAGCAGTCCCCACAAAGGGGGCGTCTCTGGGGCCAACGTCCTGACTTTC.

This chain connects TRBV2 to TRBJ1-5; 11 positions match TRBD1. Germline V gene data show CDR1 as SNHLY and CDR2 as FYNNEI. The CDR3 spans 16 residues. The ends lost 5 bases at V and 6 bases at J; junction bases unmatched: 9. The CDR3 loop reads CASSPLDRGLFQPQHF. The CDR3 region has the DNA TGTGCCAGCAGTCCACTGGACAGGGGGCTCTTTCAGCCCCAGCATTTT.

The chain employs TRBV7-3 and TRBJ2-3; 7 bases are a match to TRBD1. The CDR3 spans 15 residues. The V gene end was trimmed by 5 bases and the J gene end by 0 bases; junction bases not matched to a gene: 5. Germline loops: CDR1 SGHTA, CDR2 FQGTGA. This CDR3 is CASSPRDSSTDTQYF. The CDR3 DNA is TGTGCCAGCAGCCCACGGGACAGTAGCACAGATACGCAGTATTTT.

The chain carries TRBV5-1 and TRBJ1-2, with D maybe TRBD1 (6 bases). The CDR3 loop spans 17 amino acids. Germline V gene data show CDR1 as SGHRS and CDR2 as YFSETQ. V lost 4 bases, J lost 2 bases, and 21 bases lay in between. The CDR3 sequence: CASSLLPIDRSNYGYTF. CDR3 nucleotide sequence: TGCGCCAGCAGCCTATTACCCATTGACAGGAGCAACTATGGCTACACCTTC.

This sequence joins TRBV27 and TRBJ2-7, with 7 bases identical to TRBD1. The CDR3 totals 14 residues. Germline trimming cut 2 bases from V and 2 bases from J; bases unmatched to any gene: 3. Germline assignment: CDR1 MNHEY and CDR2 SMNVEV (reference sequence). This chain's CDR3 is CASSLGDSTYEQYF. CDR3 DNA: TGTGCCAGCAGTTTAGGGGACAGTACCTACGAGCAGTACTTC.

The chain combines TRBV30 with TRBJ2-4; possible D gene TRBD1, 6 bases. The V gene's germline CDR1 is GTSNPN and CDR2 SVGIG (reference sequence). The V end lost 5 bases, the J end lost 2 bases, and 16 bases lay between the germline ends. The CDR3 has 15 residues. The CDR3 sequence is CAWADRIITKNIQYF. The CDR3 DNA follows: TGTGCCTGGGCGGACAGAATTATAACCAAAAACATTCAGTACTTC. The full variable domain, rest sourced from reference TRBV30 and TRBJ2-4, is SQTIHQWPATLVQPVGSPLSLECTVEGTSNPNLYWYRQAAGRGLQLLFYSVGIGQISSEVPQNLSASRPQDRQFILSSKKLLLSDSGFYLCAWADRIITKNIQYFGAGTRLSVL.

The rearrangement links TRBV28 to TRBJ2-3; TRBD1 aligns across 8 bases. Trimming removed 11 bases from V and 1 base from J; junction bases left unmatched: 8. The CDR3 is made up of 14 amino acids. Germline V CDR1 and CDR2: MDHEN, SYDVKM. The CDR3 is CAWRTTGGTDTQYF. In DNA form, the CDR3 reads TGTGCCTGGCGGACGACAGGGGGCACAGATACGCAGTATTTT.

V and J are TRBV4-1 and TRBJ1-5, with no clear D. Germline CDR1 reads MGHRA; CDR2 reads YSYEKL. V shed 4 bases and J shed 4 bases, with 14 bases lying between them. The CDR3 runs 15 residues. The CDR3, as DNA: TGCGCCAGCAGCCCGGGTGTCCTTACGAATCAGCCCCAGCATTTT. This encodes CASSPGVLTNQPQHF.